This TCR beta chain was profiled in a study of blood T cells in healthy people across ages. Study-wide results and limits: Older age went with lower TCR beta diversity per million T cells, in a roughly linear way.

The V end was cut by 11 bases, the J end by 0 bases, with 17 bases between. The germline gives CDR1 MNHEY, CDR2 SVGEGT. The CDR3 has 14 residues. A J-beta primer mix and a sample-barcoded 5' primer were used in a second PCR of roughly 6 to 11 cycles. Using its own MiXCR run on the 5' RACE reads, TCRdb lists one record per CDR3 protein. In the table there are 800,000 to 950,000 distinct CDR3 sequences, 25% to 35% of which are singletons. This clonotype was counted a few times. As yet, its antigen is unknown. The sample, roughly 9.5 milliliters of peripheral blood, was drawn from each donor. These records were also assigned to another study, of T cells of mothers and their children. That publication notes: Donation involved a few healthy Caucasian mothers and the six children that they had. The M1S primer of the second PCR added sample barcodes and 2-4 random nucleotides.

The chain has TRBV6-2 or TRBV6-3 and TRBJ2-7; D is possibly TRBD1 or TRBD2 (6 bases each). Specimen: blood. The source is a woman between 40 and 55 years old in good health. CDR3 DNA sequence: TGTGCCGCCTCGGTAGGGGGGAACTCCTACGAGCAGTACTTC. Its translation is CAASVGGNSYEQYF.